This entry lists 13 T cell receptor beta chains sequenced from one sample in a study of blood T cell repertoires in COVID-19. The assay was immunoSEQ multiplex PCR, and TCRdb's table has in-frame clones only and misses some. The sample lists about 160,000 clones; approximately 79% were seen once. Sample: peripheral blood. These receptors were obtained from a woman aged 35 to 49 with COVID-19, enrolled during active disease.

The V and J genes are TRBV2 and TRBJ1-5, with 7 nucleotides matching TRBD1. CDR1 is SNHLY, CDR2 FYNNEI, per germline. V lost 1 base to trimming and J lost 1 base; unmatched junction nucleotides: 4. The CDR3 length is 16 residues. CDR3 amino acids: CASSEVPGGSNQPQHF. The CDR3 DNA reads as TGTGCCAGCAGTGAAGTTCCAGGGGGAAGCAATCAGCCCCAGCATTTT.

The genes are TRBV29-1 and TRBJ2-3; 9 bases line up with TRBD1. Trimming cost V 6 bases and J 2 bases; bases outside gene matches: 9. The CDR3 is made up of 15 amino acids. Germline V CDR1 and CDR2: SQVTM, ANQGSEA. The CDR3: CSVLTGTGITDTQYF. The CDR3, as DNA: TGCAGCGTCCTGACCGGGACAGGGATCACAGATACGCAGTATTTT.

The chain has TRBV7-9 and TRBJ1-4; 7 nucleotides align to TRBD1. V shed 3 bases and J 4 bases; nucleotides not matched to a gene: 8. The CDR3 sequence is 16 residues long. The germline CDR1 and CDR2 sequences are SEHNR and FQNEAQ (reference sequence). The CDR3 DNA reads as TGTGCCAGCAGCTTCTTGGTTGGGACAGTTAATGAAAAACTGTTTTTT. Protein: CASSFLVGTVNEKLFF.

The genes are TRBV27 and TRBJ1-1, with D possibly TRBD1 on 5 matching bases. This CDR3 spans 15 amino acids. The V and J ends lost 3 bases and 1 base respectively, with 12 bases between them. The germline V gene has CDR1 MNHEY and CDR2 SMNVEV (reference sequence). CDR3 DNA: TGTGCCAGCAGTTTTGGCAGGGCAAAGAACACTGAAGCTTTCTTT. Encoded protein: CASSFGRAKNTEAFF.

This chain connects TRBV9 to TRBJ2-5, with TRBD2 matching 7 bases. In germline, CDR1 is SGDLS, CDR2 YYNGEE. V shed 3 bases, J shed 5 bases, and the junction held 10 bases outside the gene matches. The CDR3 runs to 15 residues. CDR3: CASSGRAGDLETQYF. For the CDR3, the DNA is TGTGCCAGCAGCGGTAGGGCGGGGGATTTGGAGACCCAGTACTTC.

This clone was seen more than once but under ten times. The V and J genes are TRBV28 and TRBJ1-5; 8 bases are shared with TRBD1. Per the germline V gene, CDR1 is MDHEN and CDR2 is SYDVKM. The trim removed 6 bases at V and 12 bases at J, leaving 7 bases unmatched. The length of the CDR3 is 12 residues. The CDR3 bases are TGTGCCAGCAGACACACCGACAGGGGCCAGCATTTT. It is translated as CASRHTDRGQHF. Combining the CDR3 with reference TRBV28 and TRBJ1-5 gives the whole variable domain DVKVTQSSRYLVKRTGEKVFLECVQDMDHENMFWYRQDPGLGLRLIYFSYDVKMKEKGDIPEGYSVSREKKERFSLILESASTNQTSMYLCASRHTDRGQHFGDGTRLSIL.

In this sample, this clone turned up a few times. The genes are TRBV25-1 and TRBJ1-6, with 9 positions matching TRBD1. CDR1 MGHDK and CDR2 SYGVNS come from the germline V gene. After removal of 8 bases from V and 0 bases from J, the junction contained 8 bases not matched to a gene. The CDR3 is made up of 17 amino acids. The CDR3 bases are TGTGCCAGCGTGTCCGGGACAGGGAGCTCCTATAATTCACCCCTCCACTTT. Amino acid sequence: CASVSGTGSSYNSPLHF.

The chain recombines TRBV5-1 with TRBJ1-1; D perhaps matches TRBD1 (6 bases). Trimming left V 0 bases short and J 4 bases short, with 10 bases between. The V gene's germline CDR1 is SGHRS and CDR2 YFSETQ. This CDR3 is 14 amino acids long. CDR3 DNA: TGCGCCAGCAGCTTGGTTACAGGGTTCACTGAAGCTTTCTTT. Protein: CASSLVTGFTEAFF.

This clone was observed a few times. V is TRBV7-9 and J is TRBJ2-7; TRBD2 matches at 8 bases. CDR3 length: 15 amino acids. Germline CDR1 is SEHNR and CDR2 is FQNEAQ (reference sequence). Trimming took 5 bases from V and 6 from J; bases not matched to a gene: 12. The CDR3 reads CASSKGTSGLAEQYF. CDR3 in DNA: TGTGCCAGCAGCAAGGGGACTAGTGGTCTGGCCGAGCAGTACTTC.

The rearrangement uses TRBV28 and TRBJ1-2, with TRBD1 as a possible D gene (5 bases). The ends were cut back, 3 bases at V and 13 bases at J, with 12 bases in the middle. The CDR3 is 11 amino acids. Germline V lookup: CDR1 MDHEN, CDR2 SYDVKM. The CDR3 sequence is CASSFGREGTF. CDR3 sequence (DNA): TGTGCCAGCAGTTTCGGCAGGGAGGGCACCTTC.

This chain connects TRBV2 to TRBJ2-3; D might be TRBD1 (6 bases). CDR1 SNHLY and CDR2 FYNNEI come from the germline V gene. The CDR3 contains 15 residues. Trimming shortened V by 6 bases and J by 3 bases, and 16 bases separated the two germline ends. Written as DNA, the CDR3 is TGTGCCAGCAGGCCACAGGGCCGAGGTACAGATACGCAGTATTTT. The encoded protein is CASRPQGRGTDTQYF.

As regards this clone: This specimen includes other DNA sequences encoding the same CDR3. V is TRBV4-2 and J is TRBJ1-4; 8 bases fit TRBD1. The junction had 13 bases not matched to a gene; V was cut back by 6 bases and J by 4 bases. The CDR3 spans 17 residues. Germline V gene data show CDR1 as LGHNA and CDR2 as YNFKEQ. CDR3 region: CASRHTPGGQNNEKLFF. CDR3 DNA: TGTGCCAGCAGGCACACCCCAGGGGGCCAGAATAATGAAAAACTGTTTTTT.

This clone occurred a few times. Here the CDR3 reads CASSSTSPGYTF. The CDR3, as DNA: TGCGCCAGCAGCTCTACCTCACCCGGCTACACCTTC. The chain couples TRBV4-1 to TRBJ1-2; D unresolved. CDR3 length equals 12 residues. Germline loops: CDR1 MGHRA, CDR2 YSYEKL. The ends were cut back, 5 bases at V and 8 bases at J, with 12 bases in the middle.